This is a list of T cell receptor beta chains from one sample in a study of cytomegalovirus exposure and HLA in healthy donors. The assay was immunoSEQ multiplex PCR, and TCRdb's table has in-frame clones only and misses some. The repertoire holds about 150,000 clones, with around 60% as singletons. The specimen sequenced was PBMCs. These receptors came from a woman aged 55-69 years in good health and CMV-seropositive. Each CDR3 is given without its conserved first and last residue.

V	J	CDR3
TRBV5-1	TRBJ1-1	ASSLDGGDWTEAF
TRBV5-5	TRBJ2-3	ASSFRGLAASTDTQY
TRBV11-2	TRBJ2-1	ASSVSALAGVGEQF
TRBV4-2	TRBJ2-1	ASSRLAGSYNEQF
TRBV7-9	TRBJ2-2	ASSPTGLAGSPGELF
TRBV7-3	TRBJ2-7	ASSVSSGSPYEQY
TRBV11-2	TRBJ2-1	ASSLGSRSSYNEQF
TRBV30	TRBJ1-2	AWSAQGWYGYT
TRBV11-2	TRBJ2-1	ASSLGPGSNEQF
TRBV6-5	TRBJ2-1	ASSYSRGLPGDEQF
TRBV9	TRBJ2-1	ASSPGGGGSANEQF
TRBV28	TRBJ1-2	ASSSDRVNYGYT
TRBV10-3	TRBJ2-1	AISDPGGTGDNEQF
TRBV6-6	TRBJ2-1	ASSPTSSYNEQF
TRBV5-6	TRBJ2-7	ASSLTGVVYEQY
TRBV7-3	TRBJ2-1	ASSSNPGGEQF
TRBV5-4	TRBJ2-1	ASSLGAGEINEQF